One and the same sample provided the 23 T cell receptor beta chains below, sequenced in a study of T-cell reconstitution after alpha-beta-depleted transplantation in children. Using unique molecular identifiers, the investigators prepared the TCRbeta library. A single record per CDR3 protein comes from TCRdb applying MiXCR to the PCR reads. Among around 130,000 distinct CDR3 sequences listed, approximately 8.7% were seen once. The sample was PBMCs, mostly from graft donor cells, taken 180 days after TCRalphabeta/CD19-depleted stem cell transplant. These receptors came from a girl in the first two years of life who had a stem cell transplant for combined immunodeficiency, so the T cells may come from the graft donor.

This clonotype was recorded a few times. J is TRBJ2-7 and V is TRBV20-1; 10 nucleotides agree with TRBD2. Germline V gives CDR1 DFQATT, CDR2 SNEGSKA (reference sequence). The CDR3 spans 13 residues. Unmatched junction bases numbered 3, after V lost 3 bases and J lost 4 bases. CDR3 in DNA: TGCAGTGCTAGTAGCGGGGGGCCTTACGAGCAGTACTTC. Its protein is CSASSGGPYEQYF.

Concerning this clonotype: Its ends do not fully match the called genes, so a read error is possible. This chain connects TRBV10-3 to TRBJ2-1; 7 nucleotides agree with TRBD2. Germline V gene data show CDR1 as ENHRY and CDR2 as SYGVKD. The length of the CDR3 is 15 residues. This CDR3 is CAISESAGAGNDQFF. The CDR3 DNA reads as TGTGCCATCAGTGAGTCTGCGGGAGCGGGGAATGACCAGTTCTTC.

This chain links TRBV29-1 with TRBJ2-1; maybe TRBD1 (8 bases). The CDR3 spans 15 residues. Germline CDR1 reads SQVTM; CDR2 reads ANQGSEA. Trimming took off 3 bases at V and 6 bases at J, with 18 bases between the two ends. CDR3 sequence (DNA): TGCAGCGTTGACGAGAGAACAGGGGGGGGCAATGAGCAGTTCTTC. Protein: CSVDERTGGGNEQFF.

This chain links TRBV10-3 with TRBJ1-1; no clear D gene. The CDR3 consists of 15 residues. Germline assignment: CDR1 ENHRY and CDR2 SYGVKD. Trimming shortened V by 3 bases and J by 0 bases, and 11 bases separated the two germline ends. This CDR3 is CAISDSADMNTEAFF. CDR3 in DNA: TGTGCCATCAGTGATTCGGCAGACATGAACACTGAAGCTTTCTTT.

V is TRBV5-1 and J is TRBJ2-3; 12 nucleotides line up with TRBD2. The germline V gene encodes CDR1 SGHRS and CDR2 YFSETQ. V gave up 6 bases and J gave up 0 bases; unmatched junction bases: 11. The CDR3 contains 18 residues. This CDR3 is CASNRLAGGDASTDTQYF. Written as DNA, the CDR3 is TGCGCCAGCAACCGCCTAGCGGGAGGGGACGCTAGCACAGATACGCAGTATTTT.

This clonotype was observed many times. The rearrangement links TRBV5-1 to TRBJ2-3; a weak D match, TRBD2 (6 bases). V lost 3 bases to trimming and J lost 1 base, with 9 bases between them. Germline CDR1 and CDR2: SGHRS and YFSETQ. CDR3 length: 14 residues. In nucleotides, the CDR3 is TGCGCCAGCAGCTCGACGGGGGGCACAGATACGCAGTATTTT. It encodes CASSSTGGTDTQYF.

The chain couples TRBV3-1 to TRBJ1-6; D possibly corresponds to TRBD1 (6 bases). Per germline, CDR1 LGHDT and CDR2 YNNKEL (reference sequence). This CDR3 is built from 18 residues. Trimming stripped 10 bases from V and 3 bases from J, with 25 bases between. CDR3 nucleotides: TGTGCCATCAGTTGGAATAGGGGGGGCGGGAACTATAATTCACCCCTCCACTTT. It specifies CAISWNRGGGNYNSPLHF. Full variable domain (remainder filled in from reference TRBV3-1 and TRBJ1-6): DTAVSQTPKYLVTQMGNDKSIKCEQNLGHDTMYWYKQDSKKFLKIMFSYNNKELIINETVPNRFSPKSPDKAHLNLHINSLELGDSAVYFCAISWNRGGGNYNSPLHFGNGTRLTVT.

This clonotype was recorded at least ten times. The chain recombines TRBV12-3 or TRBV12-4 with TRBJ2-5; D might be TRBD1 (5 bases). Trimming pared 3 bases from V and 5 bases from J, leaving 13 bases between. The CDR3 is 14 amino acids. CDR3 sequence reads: CASSLAGQGETQYF. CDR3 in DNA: TGTGCCAGCAGTTTGGCAGGGCAGGGCGAGACCCAGTACTTC.

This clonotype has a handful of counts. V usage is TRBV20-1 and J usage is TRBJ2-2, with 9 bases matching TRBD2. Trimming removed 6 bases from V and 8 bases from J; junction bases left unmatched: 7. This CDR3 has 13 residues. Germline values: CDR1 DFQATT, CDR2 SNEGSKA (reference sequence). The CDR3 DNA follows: TGCAGTGCCAAGACTAGCGGTTCGGGGGAGCTGTTTTTT. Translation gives CSAKTSGSGELFF.

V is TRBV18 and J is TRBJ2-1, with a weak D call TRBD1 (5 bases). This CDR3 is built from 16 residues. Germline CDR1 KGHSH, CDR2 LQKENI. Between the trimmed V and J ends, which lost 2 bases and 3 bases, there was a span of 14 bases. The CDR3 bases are TGTGCCAGCTCACCAACGGACACCACCTTCTACAATGAGCAGTTCTTC. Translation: CASSPTDTTFYNEQFF.

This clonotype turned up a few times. The CDR3 DNA reads as TGTGCCACCAGGACCGGGAGGGAGAACACCGGGGAGCTGTTTTTT. The encoded protein is CATRTGRENTGELFF. The chain employs TRBV24-1 and TRBJ2-2, with 8 bases that match TRBD2. This CDR3 has 15 residues. Germline V gene data show CDR1 as KGHDR and CDR2 as SFDVKD. Trimming removed 7 bases from V and 1 base from J; junction bases left unmatched: 4.

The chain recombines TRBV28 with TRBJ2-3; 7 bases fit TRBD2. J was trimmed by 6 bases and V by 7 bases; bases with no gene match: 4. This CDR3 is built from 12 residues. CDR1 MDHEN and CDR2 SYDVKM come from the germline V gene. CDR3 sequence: CASTLGGDTQYF. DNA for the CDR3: TGTGCCAGCACCTTGGGGGGGGATACGCAGTATTTT. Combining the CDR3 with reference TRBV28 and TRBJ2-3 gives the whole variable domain DVKVTQSSRYLVKRTGEKVFLECVQDMDHENMFWYRQDPGLGLRLIYFSYDVKMKEKGDIPEGYSVSREKKERFSLILESASTNQTSMYLCASTLGGDTQYFGPGTRLTVL.

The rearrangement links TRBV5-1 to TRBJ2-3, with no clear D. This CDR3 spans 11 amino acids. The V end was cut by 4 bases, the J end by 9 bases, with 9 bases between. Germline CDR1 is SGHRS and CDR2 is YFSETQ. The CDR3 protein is CASSLVGTQYF. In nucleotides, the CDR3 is TGCGCCAGCAGCCTGGTGGGGACGCAGTATTTT.

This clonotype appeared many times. The CDR3 reads CSASRDRRGEQYF. As DNA, the CDR3 is TGCAGTGCTAGCCGGGACCGTCGGGGTGAGCAGTACTTC. This chain connects TRBV20-1 to TRBJ2-7, with D perhaps assigned TRBD1 or TRBD2 (5 bases each). The length of the CDR3 is 13 residues. Germline V gene lookup returns CDR1 DFQATT and CDR2 SNEGSKA (reference sequence). The V and J ends lost 3 bases and 7 bases respectively, with 16 bases between them.

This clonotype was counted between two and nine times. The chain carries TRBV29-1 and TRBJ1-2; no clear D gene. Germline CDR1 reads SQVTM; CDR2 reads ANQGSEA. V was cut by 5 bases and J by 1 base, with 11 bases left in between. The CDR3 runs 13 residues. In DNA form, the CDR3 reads TGCAGCGTTCGGGTGGGGAGTAACTATGGCTACACCTTC. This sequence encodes CSVRVGSNYGYTF.

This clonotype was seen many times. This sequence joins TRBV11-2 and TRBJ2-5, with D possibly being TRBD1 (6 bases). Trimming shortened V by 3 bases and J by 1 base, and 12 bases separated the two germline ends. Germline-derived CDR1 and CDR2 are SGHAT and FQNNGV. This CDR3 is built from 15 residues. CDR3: CASSFGPGAQETQYF. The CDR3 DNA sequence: TGTGCCAGCAGCTTTGGTCCAGGGGCCCAAGAGACCCAGTACTTC.

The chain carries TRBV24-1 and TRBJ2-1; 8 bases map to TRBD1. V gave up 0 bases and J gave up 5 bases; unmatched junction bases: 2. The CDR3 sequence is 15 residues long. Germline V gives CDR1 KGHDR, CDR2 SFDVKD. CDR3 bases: TGTGCCACCAGTGATTTGCGGACAGGGAACAATGAGCAGTTCTTC. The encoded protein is CATSDLRTGNNEQFF.

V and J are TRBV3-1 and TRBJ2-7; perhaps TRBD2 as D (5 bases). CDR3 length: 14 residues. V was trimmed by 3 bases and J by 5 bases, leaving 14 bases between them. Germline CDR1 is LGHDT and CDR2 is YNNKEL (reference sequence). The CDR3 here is CASSHGWTGNEQYF. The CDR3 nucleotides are TGTGCCAGCAGCCACGGCTGGACTGGGAACGAGCAGTACTTC.

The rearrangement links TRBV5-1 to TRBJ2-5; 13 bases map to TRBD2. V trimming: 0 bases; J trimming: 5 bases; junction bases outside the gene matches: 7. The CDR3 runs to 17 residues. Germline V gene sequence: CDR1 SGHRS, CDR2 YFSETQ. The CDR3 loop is CASSLEGGLAGRETQYF. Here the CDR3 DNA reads TGCGCCAGCAGCTTGGAAGGGGGACTAGCGGGACGGGAGACCCAGTACTTC.

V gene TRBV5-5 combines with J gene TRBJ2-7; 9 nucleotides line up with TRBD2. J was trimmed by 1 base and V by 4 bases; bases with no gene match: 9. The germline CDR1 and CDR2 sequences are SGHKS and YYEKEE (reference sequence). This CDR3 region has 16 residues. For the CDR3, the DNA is TGTGCCAGCAGCCTCGTGGTAGCGGGGGTTTCCTACGAGCAGTACTTC. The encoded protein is CASSLVVAGVSYEQYF.

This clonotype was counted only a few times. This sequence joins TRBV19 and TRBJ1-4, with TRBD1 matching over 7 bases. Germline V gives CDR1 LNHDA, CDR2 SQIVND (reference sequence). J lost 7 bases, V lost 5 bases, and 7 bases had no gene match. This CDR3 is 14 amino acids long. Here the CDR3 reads CASSLPGQPEKLFF. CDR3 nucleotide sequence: TGTGCCAGTAGTCTCCCGGGACAGCCTGAAAAACTGTTTTTT.

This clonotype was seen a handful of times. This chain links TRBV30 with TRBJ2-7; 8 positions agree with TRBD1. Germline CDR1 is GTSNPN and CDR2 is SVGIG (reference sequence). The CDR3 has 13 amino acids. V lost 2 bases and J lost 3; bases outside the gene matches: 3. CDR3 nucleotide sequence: TGTGCCTGGAGTCCTGACAGGGGCTACGAGCAGTACTTC. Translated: CAWSPDRGYEQYF.

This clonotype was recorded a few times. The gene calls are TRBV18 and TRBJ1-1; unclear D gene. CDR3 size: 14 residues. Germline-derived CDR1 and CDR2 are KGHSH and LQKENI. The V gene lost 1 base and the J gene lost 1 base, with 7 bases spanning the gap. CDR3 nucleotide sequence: TGTGCCAGCTCACCACGGGAGGGGAACACTGAAGCTTTCTTT. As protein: CASSPREGNTEAFF.